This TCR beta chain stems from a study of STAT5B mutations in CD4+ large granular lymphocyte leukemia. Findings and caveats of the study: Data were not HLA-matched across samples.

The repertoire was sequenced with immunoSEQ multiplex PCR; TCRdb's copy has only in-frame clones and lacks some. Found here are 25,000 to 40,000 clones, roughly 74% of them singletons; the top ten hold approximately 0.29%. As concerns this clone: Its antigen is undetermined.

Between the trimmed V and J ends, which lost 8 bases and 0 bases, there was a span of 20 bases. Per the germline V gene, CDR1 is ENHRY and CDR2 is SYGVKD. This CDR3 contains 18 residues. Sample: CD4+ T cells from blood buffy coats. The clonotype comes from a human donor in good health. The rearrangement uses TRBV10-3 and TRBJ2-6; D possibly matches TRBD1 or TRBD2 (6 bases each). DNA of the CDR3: TGTGCCATCGGAGGGTCCGACAGGTTAAACTCTGGGGCCAACGTCCTGACTTTC. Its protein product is CAIGGSDRLNSGANVLTF.